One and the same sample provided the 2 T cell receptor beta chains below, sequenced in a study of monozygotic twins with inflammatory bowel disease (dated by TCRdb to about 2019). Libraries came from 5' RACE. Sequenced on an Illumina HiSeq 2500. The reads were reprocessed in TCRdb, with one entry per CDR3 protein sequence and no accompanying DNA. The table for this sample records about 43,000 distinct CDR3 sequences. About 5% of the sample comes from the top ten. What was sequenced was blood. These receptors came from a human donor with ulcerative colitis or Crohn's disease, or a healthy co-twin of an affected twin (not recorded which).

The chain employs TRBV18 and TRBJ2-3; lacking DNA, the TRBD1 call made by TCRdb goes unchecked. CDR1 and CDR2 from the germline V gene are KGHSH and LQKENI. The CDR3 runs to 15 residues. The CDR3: CASSPPGGNTDTQYF. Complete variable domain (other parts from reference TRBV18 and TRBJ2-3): NAGVMQNPRHLVRRRGQEARLRCSPMKGHSHVYWYRQLPEEGLKFMVYLQKENIIDESGMPKERFSAEFPKEGPSILRIQQVVRGDSAAYFCASSPPGGNTDTQYFGPGTRLTVL.

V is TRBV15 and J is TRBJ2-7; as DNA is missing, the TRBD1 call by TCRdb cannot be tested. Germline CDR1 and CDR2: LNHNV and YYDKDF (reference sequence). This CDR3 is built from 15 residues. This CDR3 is CATSRVDYPPYEQYF.